These 13 T cell receptor beta chains were all obtained from the same sample, sequenced in a study of control samples from healthy donors and cancer patients. Assay: immunoSEQ multiplex PCR; the TCRdb copy retains only in-frame clones and omits some. The sample has 50,000 to 70,000 clones, roughly 86% seen once. Sequencing used blood. The receptors come from a man aged 45 to 65 in good health.

The chain employs TRBV5-4 and TRBJ2-7, with 8 bases that match TRBD2. Germline V gene lookup returns CDR1 SGHNT and CDR2 YYREEE (reference sequence). V trimming: 1 base; J trimming: 5 bases; junction bases outside the gene matches: 5. This CDR3 is built from 14 residues. The CDR3 DNA follows: TGTGCCAGCAGCTTGTTGGGGACTAGTGACGAGCAGTACTTC. Translating gives CASSLLGTSDEQYF.

The chain uses TRBV5-1 and TRBJ2-1; weak D call: TRBD1 (6 bases). This CDR3 is 17 amino acids long. Trimming stripped 5 bases from V and 6 bases from J, with 24 bases between. CDR1 is SGHRS, CDR2 YFSETQ, per germline. In nucleotides, the CDR3 is TGCGCCAGCAGGGGGTGGACAGTCTATCCCTCGGGCAATGAGCAGTTCTTC. It translates to CASRGWTVYPSGNEQFF. The full variable domain, in which reference TRBV5-1 and TRBJ2-1 provide the parts outside the CDR3, is KAGVTQTPRYLIKTRGQQVTLSCSPISGHRSVSWYQQTPGQGLQFLFEYFSETQRNKGNFPGRFSGRQFSNSRSEMNVSTLELGDSALYLCASRGWTVYPSGNEQFFGPGTRLTVL.

A word on this clone: This same CDR3 is encoded by further DNA sequences in the sample. The chain is built from TRBV19 and TRBJ2-1, with D unclear. In germline, CDR1 is LNHDA, CDR2 SQIVND (reference sequence). This CDR3 contains 12 residues. Trimming pared 0 bases from V and 6 bases from J, leaving 3 bases between. The CDR3 loop reads CASSIDRNEQFF. As DNA, the CDR3 is TGTGCCAGTAGTATAGATCGCAATGAGCAGTTCTTC.

The chain carries TRBV4-3 and TRBJ1-1, with 8 bases fitting TRBD1. Germline values: CDR1 LGHNA, CDR2 YSLEER. V lost 0 bases to trimming and J lost 5 bases; unmatched junction nucleotides: 5. The CDR3 covers 15 residues. In nucleotides, the CDR3 is TGCGCCAGCAGCCAAGACGCAGGGGGCTTGACTGAAGCTTTCTTT. The encoded protein is CASSQDAGGLTEAFF.

This clone was counted a few times. The chain is built from TRBV10-2 and TRBJ2-3; 13 bases are a match to TRBD2. The germline V gene encodes CDR1 WSHSY and CDR2 SAAADI. This CDR3 spans 17 amino acids. Trimming took 7 bases from V and 4 from J; bases not matched to a gene: 11. This CDR3 reads CASIRGSGLAGADTQYF. The CDR3 nucleotides read TGCGCCAGCATTAGGGGGTCCGGACTAGCGGGAGCAGATACGCAGTATTTT.

This clone was seen a single time. The V gene is TRBV6-5, the J gene TRBJ2-7; unclear D gene. There are 13 residues in the CDR3. V shed 8 bases and J shed 2 bases, with 13 bases lying between them. Germline values: CDR1 MNHEY, CDR2 SVGAGI. The DNA for the CDR3 is TGTGCCAGCGCGCTTGACCTACCCTACGAGCAGTACTTC. Protein sequence: CASALDLPYEQYF.

The chain links TRBV28 to TRBJ1-1, with 8 bases fitting TRBD1. The CDR3 has 15 residues. The V and J ends lost 1 base and 8 bases, in that order; junction bases with no gene match: 9. Germline assignment: CDR1 MDHEN and CDR2 SYDVKM. In DNA form, the CDR3 reads TGTGCCAGCAGTTTATCGTGGACAGGGCCACTAGAAGCTTTCTTT. Residues: CASSLSWTGPLEAFF.

V is TRBV3-1 (or the pseudogene TRBV3-2) and J is TRBJ2-1; no clear D gene. The CDR3 has 15 amino acids. Germline V gives CDR1 LGHDT, CDR2 YNNKEL (reference sequence). The germline V and J ends were trimmed by 4 bases and 4 bases, with 14 bases remaining between them. The CDR3, as DNA: TGTGCCAGCAGCCCCCGAACCGAATATTACAATGAGCAGTTCTTC. Encoded protein: CASSPRTEYYNEQFF.

The chain has TRBV5-1 and TRBJ2-5, with 10 bases that match TRBD1. The CDR3 is 17 residues long. The junction had 10 bases not matched to a gene; V was cut back by 0 bases and J by 5 bases. Looked up from germline, CDR1 is SGHRS and CDR2 is YFSETQ. In DNA form, the CDR3 reads TGCGCCAGCAGCTTGGAGTGGGACAGGGGTTTTGGGGAGACCCAGTACTTC. The encoded protein is CASSLEWDRGFGETQYF.

V and J are TRBV6-5 and TRBJ1-3; D might be TRBD1 (5 bases). The CDR3 length is 15 residues. CDR1 MNHEY and CDR2 SVGAGI come from the germline V gene. With 5 bases removed from V and 0 bases from J, the gap between germline ends came to 11 bases. CDR3 protein: CASSQGLPSGNTIYF. CDR3 sequence (DNA): TGTGCCAGCAGTCAGGGACTGCCCTCTGGAAACACCATATATTTT.

The chain couples TRBV11-2 to TRBJ1-3; D might be TRBD1 (6 bases). CDR1 and CDR2 from the germline V gene are SGHAT and FQNNGV. Trimming removed 1 base at V and 0 bases at J, with 16 bases between. CDR3 length: 18 residues. In nucleotides, the CDR3 is TGTGCCAGCAGCTTAGGCCCCGGCCGGACAGCCTCTGGAAACACCATATATTTT. Encoded protein: CASSLGPGRTASGNTIYF.

This sequence joins TRBV5-1 and TRBJ2-1; the D is unclear. Germline assignment: CDR1 SGHRS and CDR2 YFSETQ. Deletions cut 4 bases from V and 4 bases from J, with 6 bases between. The CDR3 loop spans 12 amino acids. CDR3 in amino acids: CASSPGYNEQFF. The CDR3 nucleotides read TGCGCCAGCAGCCCTGGTTACAATGAGCAGTTCTTC.

The chain combines TRBV11-2 with TRBJ1-2, with D possibly matching TRBD1 (6 bases). V was trimmed by 3 bases and J by 0 bases, leaving 20 bases between them. This CDR3 contains 18 residues. The germline V gene encodes CDR1 SGHAT and CDR2 FQNNGV. CDR3: CASSFSRVLGGANYGYTF. CDR3 sequence (DNA): TGTGCCAGCAGCTTTTCCCGTGTTCTAGGGGGTGCTAACTATGGCTACACCTTC.